The 18 T cell receptor beta chains below all came from one sample that was sequenced in a study of shared clonotypes between healthy human individuals. Only in-frame clones appear in the TCRdb table, and some are missing; sequencing was by immunoSEQ multiplex PCR. The sample includes roughly 1,000,000 clones, about four fifths of them seen just once. The source material was memory CD4+ T cells from PBMCs. Subset: CD45RA-negative fraction. All receptors derive from a man between 18 and 35 years old in good health. Some clones in this sample may be carry-over from other donors' samples.

This clone showed up just a few times. The J gene is TRBJ1-2, the V gene TRBV18, with D tentatively TRBD1 (5 bases). The CDR3 extends over 14 amino acids. Trimming stripped 10 bases from V and 3 bases from J, with 18 bases between. Germline V lookup: CDR1 KGHSH, CDR2 LQKENI. The CDR3 protein is CATLQGLNDYGYTF. CDR3 in DNA: TGTGCCACCCTTCAGGGTTTAAACGACTATGGCTACACCTTC.

V and J are TRBV28 and TRBJ2-1; 9 nucleotides line up with TRBD2. Germline loops: CDR1 MDHEN, CDR2 SYDVKM. V lost 3 bases, J lost 7 bases, and 22 bases stayed unmatched. The CDR3 length is 20 residues. The CDR3 sequence: CASSFVFANYRREGRNEQFF. The DNA of the CDR3 is TGTGCCAGCAGTTTTGTTTTCGCGAATTATCGGCGGGAGGGCAGGAATGAGCAGTTCTTC.

This clone was detected only a few times. V and J are TRBV7-2 and TRBJ2-6, with D unclear. From germline, CDR1 is SGHTA and CDR2 FQGNSA. V was pared by 1 base and J by 2 bases, with 6 bases between. The CDR3 loop spans 15 amino acids. Here the CDR3 DNA reads TGTGCCAGCAGCTTAGACAGCACTGGGGCCAACGTCCTGACTTTC. Its translation is CASSLDSTGANVLTF. Full variable domain (rest looked up from reference TRBV7-2 and TRBJ2-6): GAGVSQSPSNKVTEKGKDVELRCDPISGHTALYWYRQSLGQGLEFLIYFQGNSAPDKSGLPSDRFSAERTGGSVSTLTIQRTQQEDSAVYLCASSLDSTGANVLTFGAGSRLTVL.

Concerning this clone itself: At one end, the junction sequence differs from germline, possibly due to a read error. The chain uses TRBV6-1 and TRBJ1-2; no firm D call. CDR1 is MNHNS and CDR2 is SASEGT in the germline V gene. The CDR3 runs to 12 residues. CDR3 region: CASRISTYGHTF. In nucleotides, the CDR3 is TGTGCCAGCAGGATTTCGACCTATGGCCACACCTTC.

This chain joins TRBV5-1 and TRBJ2-3; the D is unclear. The V gene lost 2 bases and the J gene lost 0 bases, with 10 bases spanning the gap. This CDR3 comprises 15 residues. Germline CDR1 SGHRS, CDR2 YFSETQ. Here the CDR3 reads CASSLQSSSTDTQYF. CDR3 coding DNA: TGCGCCAGCAGCTTACAGAGTTCAAGCACAGATACGCAGTATTTT.

The chain combines TRBV7-2 with TRBJ2-3; the match to TRBD2 covers 7 bases. The CDR3 totals 15 residues. After removal of 2 bases from V and 6 bases from J, the junction contained 8 bases not matched to a gene. Germline CDR1 is SGHTA and CDR2 is FQGNSA. The CDR3 protein is CASSLYQGGYDTQYF. In nucleotides, the CDR3 is TGTGCCAGCAGCTTATATCAGGGAGGGTATGATACGCAGTATTTT.

This rearrangement joins TRBV4-2 to TRBJ2-6; a possible D gene is TRBD1 (6 bases). This CDR3 has 18 amino acids. The germline CDR1 and CDR2 sequences are LGHNA and YNFKEQ. The ends were cut back, 5 bases at V and 0 bases at J, with 17 bases in the middle. The CDR3 bases are TGTGCCAGCAGCGTACCAGGACAGCTTTCCTCTGGGGCCAACGTCCTGACTTTC. It is translated as CASSVPGQLSSGANVLTF.

The chain joins TRBV6-1 to TRBJ1-1; 7 bases agree with TRBD1. V shed 5 bases, J shed 2 bases, and the junction held 5 bases outside the gene matches. Germline V gene data show CDR1 as MNHNS and CDR2 as SASEGT. CDR3 length equals 14 residues. This chain's CDR3 is CASSRQGINTEAFF. CDR3 DNA sequence: TGTGCCAGCAGTCGACAGGGTATAAACACTGAAGCTTTCTTT.

This sequence joins TRBV11-2 and TRBJ1-2, with 7 bases identical to TRBD1. Per germline, CDR1 SGHAT and CDR2 FQNNGV. Trimming at V came to 5 bases and at J to 2 bases, leaving 8 bases not matched to a gene. CDR3 size: 15 residues. Written as DNA, the CDR3 is TGTGCCAGCAGCCGACCGGGACAGCGAAACTATGGCTACACCTTC. It translates to CASSRPGQRNYGYTF.

This chain connects TRBV2 to TRBJ2-5; 8 bases agree with TRBD1. The CDR3 has 13 amino acids. V trimming: 5 bases; J trimming: 11 bases; junction bases outside the gene matches: 10. Germline V lookup: CDR1 SNHLY, CDR2 FYNNEI. The CDR3 is CASSLDRGEAQYF. In DNA form, the CDR3 reads TGTGCCAGCAGTCTCGACAGGGGCGAAGCGCAGTACTTC.

The chain joins TRBV18 to TRBJ1-3; D is unresolved. Trimming left V 1 base short and J 7 bases short, with 11 bases between. The length of the CDR3 is 14 residues. CDR1 and CDR2 (germline): KGHSH, LQKENI. CDR3 sequence (DNA): TGTGCCAGCTCACCACGGGGATTGTGGAACACCATATATTTT. Protein: CASSPRGLWNTIYF.

The chain uses TRBV7-8 and TRBJ1-2; no firm D call. CDR1 and CDR2 from the germline V gene are SGHVS and FQNEAQ. Between the trimmed V and J ends, which lost 3 bases and 7 bases, there was a span of 12 bases. This CDR3 has 13 residues. The CDR3 is CASSFREGFGYTF. In nucleotides, the CDR3 is TGTGCCAGCAGCTTTAGGGAGGGTTTTGGCTACACCTTC.

The rearrangement links TRBV19 to TRBJ2-1; 11 nucleotides align to TRBD2. Trimming cost V 6 bases and J 0 bases; bases outside gene matches: 16. From germline, CDR1 is LNHDA and CDR2 SQIVND (reference sequence). The CDR3 spans 20 residues. CDR3 coding DNA: TGTGCCAGTAGACCCTCGCCGGGACTAGCGGCCGTTAGCTCCTACAATGAGCAGTTCTTC. This encodes CASRPSPGLAAVSSYNEQFF.

V and J are TRBV5-1 and TRBJ2-6; 7 nucleotides agree with TRBD1. The CDR3 is made up of 14 amino acids. CDR1 and CDR2 (germline): SGHRS, YFSETQ. J gave up 13 bases and V 3 bases, and 10 bases lay outside the gene matches. For the CDR3, the DNA is TGCGCCAGCAGCTCATCGACAGGGCAACGTGTCCTGACTTTC. The encoded protein is CASSSSTGQRVLTF.

This rearrangement joins TRBV7-9 to TRBJ2-7; 8 positions agree with TRBD1. The CDR3 is made up of 13 amino acids. CDR1 is SEHNR and CDR2 is FQNEAQ in the germline V gene (reference sequence). The V segment lost 5 bases and the J segment 9 bases; nucleotides outside the gene matches: 9. The CDR3 nucleotides are TGTGCCAGCAGCCTCACAGGGGGTGACTTGCAGTACTTC. Its protein is CASSLTGGDLQYF. Together with reference TRBV7-9 and TRBJ2-7, the CDR3 gives the full variable domain: DTGVSQNPRHKITKRGQNVTFRCDPISEHNRLYWYRQTLGQGPEFLTYFQNEAQLEKSRLLSDRFSAERPKGSFSTLEIQRTEQGDSAMYLCASSLTGGDLQYFGPGTRLTVT.

V usage is TRBV6-6 and J usage is TRBJ2-5, with 7 positions matching TRBD2. Per germline, CDR1 MNHNY and CDR2 SVGAGI (reference sequence). Germline trimming cut 5 bases from V and 13 bases from J; bases unmatched to any gene: 10. The CDR3 covers 12 residues. CDR3 loop: CASSTSPGLRYF. Here the CDR3 DNA reads TGTGCCAGCAGTACATCACCGGGACTAAGGTACTTC.

The J gene is TRBJ2-1, the V gene TRBV5-1, with TRBD2 matching 7 bases. The CDR3 length is 16 residues. Germline V CDR1 and CDR2: SGHRS, YFSETQ. J was trimmed by 4 bases and V by 4 bases; bases with no gene match: 11. The CDR3 loop reads CASSLMTSSGYNEQFF. CDR3 bases: TGCGCCAGCAGCCTGATGACTAGCTCGGGATACAATGAGCAGTTCTTC.

The chain has TRBV28 and TRBJ1-1; a possible D gene is TRBD1 (6 bases). The V gene's germline CDR1 is MDHEN and CDR2 SYDVKM. V was clipped by 6 bases and J by 3 bases, with 20 bases between them. The CDR3 sequence is 16 residues long. This CDR3 reads CASSPGGGRAYTEAFF. CDR3 bases: TGTGCCAGCAGCCCTGGCGGGGGGCGCGCATACACTGAAGCTTTCTTT.